This T cell receptor (beta chain) is from a study of CD8 T cells in ankylosing spondylitis. Study results and limitations: Blood from ankylosing spondylitis patients appeared to carry a characteristic roughly 8-variant TCR beta motif. Prior work had noted some motif variants in reactive arthritis blood and synovial fluid. Within matched ankylosing spondylitis synovial fluid, disease-linked clones were reportedly significantly enriched.

The CDR3 covers 15 residues. After removal of 4 bases from V and 6 bases from J, the junction contained 13 bases not matched to a gene. Germline V CDR1 and CDR2: SGHRS, YFSETQ. TCR beta libraries were made by quantitative 5'-RACE with molecular barcodes. TCRdb reprocessed the 5' RACE reads with MiXCR, giving one entry per CDR3 protein. The sample consists of about 250,000 distinct CDR3 sequences, roughly 32% of them appearing once. A few counts support this clonotype. The antigen remains unidentified. Specimen: blood, either unsorted or a sorted T cell fraction (not recorded which). The rearrangement joins TRBV5-1 to TRBJ2-7; 7 nucleotides line up with TRBD1. This TCR was sampled from a male donor with ankylosing spondylitis or in good health (not recorded which). The CDR3 DNA follows: TGCGCCAGCAGCACCGCCGGGACAGTAGTCGCCGAGCAGTACTTC. Translation: CASSTAGTVVAEQYF.